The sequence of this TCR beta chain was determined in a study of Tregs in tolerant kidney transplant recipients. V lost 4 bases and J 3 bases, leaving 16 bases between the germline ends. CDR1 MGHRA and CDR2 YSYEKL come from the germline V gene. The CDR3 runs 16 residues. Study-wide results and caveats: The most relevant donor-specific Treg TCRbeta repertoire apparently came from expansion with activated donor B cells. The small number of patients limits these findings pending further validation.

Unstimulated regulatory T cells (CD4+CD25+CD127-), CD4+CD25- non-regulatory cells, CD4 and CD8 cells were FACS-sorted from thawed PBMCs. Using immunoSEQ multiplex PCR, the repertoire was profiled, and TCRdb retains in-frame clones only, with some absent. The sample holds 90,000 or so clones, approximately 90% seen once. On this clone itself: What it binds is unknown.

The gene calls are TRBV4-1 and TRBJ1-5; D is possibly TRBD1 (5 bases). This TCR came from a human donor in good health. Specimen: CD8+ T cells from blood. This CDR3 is CASSLGTAESNQPQHF. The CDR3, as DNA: TGCGCCAGCAGCCTCGGGACCGCAGAATCCAATCAGCCCCAGCATTTT.